This T cell receptor (beta chain) was identified in a study of T cells in Graves' hyperthyroidism and ophthalmopathy (dated by TCRdb to between 2019 and 2020). Background on the whole study: Peripheral blood was sampled at the time of initial diagnosis, prior to any treatment. A discovery cohort of about a hundred patients, approximately 44 with Graves' ophthalmopathy and about 58 with stable Graves' hyperthyroidism, was used to find distinguishing TCR V-J signatures. Prospective prediction of ophthalmopathy was tested in an independent validation cohort of approximately 18 hyperthyroidism patients and approximately 17 patients who later progressed to ophthalmopathy. The roughly 100 discovery patients were randomly divided into training and test sets at a 7:3 ratio. In addition, the study compared T-cell repertoires in thyroid tissue and in blood from a handful of Graves' hyperthyroidism patients. Following sampling, methimazole starting at 30 mg daily was given to hyperthyroidism patients, and high-dose intravenous methylprednisolone was given to ophthalmopathy patients. The paper reports TCR Vbeta CDR3 sequencing of some 140 peripheral blood samples: approximately 43 ophthalmopathy, 75 to 80 hyperthyroidism and around 17 progressor patients.

Stable Graves' hyperthyroidism was defined as no progression to ophthalmopathy during 18 months of follow-up. Hyperthyroidism patients were newly diagnosed, with disease duration under 2 months, and aged 18 to 65 years. The study excluded patients with uncontrolled infections, other autoimmune diseases, pregnancy or lactation. Diagnoses were based on clinical symptoms, serum thyroxine and TRAb, thyroid ultrasound and orbital computed tomography. PBMCs were separated from roughly 9.6 ml of fresh peripheral blood using Ficoll-Paque density gradient centrifugation. Total RNA was extracted using Trizol reagent, and RNA quality was assessed on an Agilent 2100 Bioanalyzer. TCR beta CDR3 regions were amplified from RNA transcripts. For the first round of RT-PCR on the TCR CDR3, the HTBI primer set was used together with the Qiagen OneStep RT-PCR kit. Libraries were constructed in a second round of multiplex PCR, after which size selection and purification were performed. Paired-end sequencing of the libraries was performed with 100 bp reads on an Illumina HiSeq2000. The original methods were these. SOAPnuke was used to process the raw data, with reads discarded if the reads contained adapters or uncalled bases, had a mean Phred below 15, or lacked an exact constant-primer or identifier match. COPE v1.2.5 was used to merge the high-quality paired reads, and each unique nucleotide sequence was defined as a clonotype. MiTCR v1.1 was used to align the clonotypes against IMGT TRBV, TRBD and TRBJ reference segments. The analysis was restricted to V-J combinations with a frequency above 0.0001, which together covered 99% to 99.2% of the repertoires. A TCS score was defined as the ratio of F50 (clonal expansion) to E x V (chaos), with BLOSUM62-based TCRdist applied between CDR3 peptides within each V-J. Welch's t-statistics and random forest reduced fewer than 550 V-J features to some 14, which were used in a naive Bayes classifier (R e1071). Clones were called with MiXCR by TCRdb after fastp trimmed the public reads at Q25, and only in-frame beta chains were retained. Identical CDR3 protein sequences are pooled into one entry, listed with their most common genes and DNA. TCRdb's processing, not the authors' own work, is the source of the V and J calls. Within this sample are 600,000 or so distinct CDR3 sequences, with roughly 15% of them counted one time only. Clones ranked in the top ten supply approximately 3.8% of the sample.

Here is what the overall study found, with its caveats: Ophthalmopathy was separated from stable hyperthyroidism by a 13 V-J signature model, with just over 85% sensitivity and roughly 84% specificity obtained in cross-validation and 80%/75% obtained in testing. Sample size was not statistically predetermined, and blinding of investigators to group allocation was not performed. During validation, the model predicted progression to ophthalmopathy a median of approximately 6 months ahead of onset, with more than 55% sensitivity and 72% to 80% specificity. Most expanded thyroid clonotypes (frequency above 0.001) were also detected in blood, a finding suggesting that blood repertoires may reflect thyroid immune responses.

In its sample, this clonotype was seen many times. The antigen this receptor binds is unknown. Base-call qualities are not available, and no considerably larger clone is one nucleotide away. The CDR3 sequence holds 15 residues, the cysteine and phenylalanine included. Of the read, only the CDR3 DNA is kept; its 45 bases are in frame from base 1. Deletion took 3 bases off V and 4 bases off J, with a span of 15 bases between the germline ends. For CDR1 and CDR2, the germline V gene (reference sequence) lists LNHNV and YYDKDF. This TCR was recovered from a woman younger than 45 with Graves' hyperthyroidism. The sequencing input was blood. Rearrangement joined TRBV15 to TRBJ1-2; matching of 5 bases hints at TRBD1 as the D gene. The CDR3 protein sequence reads: CATSSGGTVSYGYTF. The DNA reads as follows: TGTGCCACCAGCAGCGGGGGGACGGTCTCCTATGGCTACACCTTC.